Listed below are T cell receptor beta chains from one sample, sequenced in a study of OX40 agonist ivuxolimab in advanced cancers. Repertoires were generated with immunoSEQ multiplex PCR, while TCRdb's copy carries only in-frame clones and drops some. The sample has 55,000 to 75,000 clones, over 75% seen once; the top ten hold 1%. The sequencing used CD4+ or CD8+ T cells sorted from blood, collected in a trial of the OX40 agonist ivuxolimab. These receptors originate from an adult with an advanced solid tumor such as melanoma, head and neck, liver or kidney cancer. The CDR3 runs from the conserved cysteine through the conserved F or W. Each record gives: clone size, J gene, D gene, V gene, CDR3 protein, CDR3 DNA. D genes are given only for firm matches. The listing skips clone size in some rows; elsewhere it reads once, few, many or a size class.

abundance: few
j_gene: TRBJ2-7
d_gene: -
v_gene: TRBV7-2
CDR3aa: CASSLGRGVGALSYEQYF
CDR3nt: TGTGCCAGCAGCTTAGGCCGTGGGGTGGGGGCCCTCTCCTACGAGCAGTACTTC

abundance: few
j_gene: TRBJ1-2
d_gene: TRBD1
v_gene: TRBV7-2
CDR3aa: CASSPGQEGGYTF
CDR3nt: TGTGCCAGCAGCCCAGGACAGGAAGGCGGCTACACCTTC

abundance: -
j_gene: TRBJ2-7
d_gene: -
v_gene: TRBV10-3
CDR3aa: CAIRDQPGQTSTEQYF
CDR3nt: TGTGCCATCAGGGACCAACCAGGACAGACATCTACGGAGCAGTACTTC

abundance: -
j_gene: TRBJ1-1
d_gene: -
v_gene: TRBV4-2
CDR3aa: CASSQELQTVNTEAFF
CDR3nt: TGTGCCAGCAGCCAAGAGCTCCAGACAGTGAACACTGAAGCTTTCTTT

abundance: -
j_gene: TRBJ1-2
d_gene: TRBD1
v_gene: TRBV5-4
CDR3aa: CASSYNRGYGYTF
CDR3nt: TGTGCCAGCAGTTATAACAGGGGCTATGGCTACACCTTC

abundance: few
j_gene: TRBJ1-2
d_gene: -
v_gene: TRBV20-1
CDR3aa: CSASQSGYTF
CDR3nt: TGCAGTGCTTCCCAATCGGGCTACACCTTC

abundance: few
j_gene: TRBJ1-3
d_gene: -
v_gene: TRBV20-1
CDR3aa: CSARLGDTIYF
CDR3nt: TGCAGTGCTAGACTAGGCGACACCATATATTTT

abundance: few
j_gene: TRBJ1-4
d_gene: -
v_gene: TRBV29-1
CDR3aa: CSVEGSGANEKLFF
CDR3nt: TGCAGCGTTGAAGGCTCGGGGGCTAATGAAAAACTGTTTTTT

abundance: once
j_gene: TRBJ2-2
d_gene: -
v_gene: TRBV20-1
CDR3aa: CSAGAAGELFF
CDR3nt: TGCAGTGCCGGCGCGGCCGGGGAGCTGTTTTTT

abundance: -
j_gene: TRBJ2-3
d_gene: -
v_gene: TRBV28
CDR3aa: CAARGGGGTDTQYF
CDR3nt: TGTGCCGCTAGGGGGGGCGGGGGCACAGATACGCAGTATTTT

abundance: -
j_gene: TRBJ1-1
d_gene: -
v_gene: TRBV14
CDR3aa: CASSQVLMSFTEAFF
CDR3nt: TGTGCCAGCAGCCAAGTTTTAATGAGTTTCACTGAAGCTTTCTTT

abundance: -
j_gene: TRBJ2-1
d_gene: -
v_gene: TRBV11-3
CDR3aa: CASSLMTARTQFF
CDR3nt: TGTGCCAGCAGCTTGATGACGGCCCGTACGCAGTTCTTC

abundance: -
j_gene: TRBJ1-2
d_gene: TRBD1
v_gene: TRBV11-2
CDR3aa: CASSASGGVGYGYTF
CDR3nt: TGTGCCAGCTCCGCTTCAGGGGGGGTAGGCTATGGCTACACCTTC

abundance: -
j_gene: TRBJ2-1
d_gene: TRBD2
v_gene: TRBV9
CDR3aa: CASSVVAGVTYNEQFF
CDR3nt: TGTGCCAGCAGCGTAGTAGCGGGGGTGACCTACAATGAGCAGTTCTTC

abundance: -
j_gene: TRBJ1-3
d_gene: -
v_gene: TRBV9
CDR3aa: CASSESSGNTIYF
CDR3nt: TGTGCCAGCAGCGAAAGCTCTGGAAACACCATATATTTT

abundance: -
j_gene: TRBJ1-2
d_gene: -
v_gene: TRBV6-5
CDR3aa: CASLDIGVYGYTF
CDR3nt: TGTGCCAGCTTAGACATAGGGGTCTATGGCTACACCTTC

abundance: -
j_gene: TRBJ2-7
d_gene: -
v_gene: TRBV5-1
CDR3aa: CASSEVLRTPVTYEQYF
CDR3nt: TGCGCCAGCAGCGAAGTACTGAGGACCCCTGTTACCTACGAGCAGTACTTC

abundance: -
j_gene: TRBJ2-5
d_gene: TRBD1
v_gene: TRBV2
CDR3aa: CASSLQGAVVETQYF
CDR3nt: TGTGCCAGCAGCTTACAGGGGGCGGTGGTTGAGACCCAGTACTTC

abundance: -
j_gene: TRBJ2-5
d_gene: -
v_gene: TRBV2
CDR3aa: CASSVQGTANGQYF
CDR3nt: TGTGCCAGCAGTGTGCAAGGGACCGCCAACGGGCAGTACTTC

abundance: -
j_gene: TRBJ1-3
d_gene: -
v_gene: TRBV5-5
CDR3aa: CASSRDTGNTIYF
CDR3nt: TGTGCCAGCAGCAGGGACACTGGAAACACCATATATTTT

abundance: -
j_gene: TRBJ2-3
d_gene: TRBD1
v_gene: TRBV5-1
CDR3aa: CASSSTGTGIPDTQYF
CDR3nt: TGCGCCAGCAGCTCCACCGGGACAGGGATCCCAGATACGCAGTATTTT

abundance: -
j_gene: TRBJ1-1
d_gene: -
v_gene: TRBV7-2
CDR3aa: CASSLDRASEAFF
CDR3nt: TGTGCCAGCAGCTTAGATAGGGCCAGTGAAGCTTTCTTT

abundance: -
j_gene: TRBJ1-2
d_gene: -
v_gene: TRBV20-1
CDR3aa: CSARAGYGYTF
CDR3nt: TGCAGTGCTAGAGCGGGTTATGGCTACACCTTC

abundance: -
j_gene: TRBJ2-2
d_gene: TRBD1
v_gene: TRBV10-3
CDR3aa: CAISGGQGGNTGELFF
CDR3nt: TGTGCCATCAGTGGGGGACAGGGGGGAAACACCGGGGAGCTGTTTTTT

abundance: -
j_gene: TRBJ1-6
d_gene: -
v_gene: TRBV11-2
CDR3aa: CASSHGISPLHF
CDR3nt: TGTGCCAGCAGCCACGGTATTTCACCCCTCCACTTT

abundance: -
j_gene: TRBJ2-1
d_gene: -
v_gene: TRBV18
CDR3aa: CASSPLKTESGEQFF
CDR3nt: TGTGCCAGCTCACCACTAAAGACGGAATCCGGTGAGCAGTTCTTC

abundance: -
j_gene: TRBJ1-1
d_gene: -
v_gene: TRBV27
CDR3aa: CASRPDSRNTEAFF
CDR3nt: TGTGCCAGCAGGCCCGACTCCCGGAACACTGAAGCTTTCTTT

abundance: -
j_gene: TRBJ2-7
d_gene: TRBD1
v_gene: TRBV12-5
CDR3aa: CASGLETGPYEQYF
CDR3nt: TGTGCTAGTGGTTTGGAGACAGGGCCCTACGAGCAGTACTTC

abundance: -
j_gene: TRBJ1-3
d_gene: -
v_gene: TRBV5-1
CDR3aa: CASSGTEPSGNTIYF
CDR3nt: TGCGCCAGCAGCGGGACCGAGCCCTCTGGAAACACCATATATTTT